Sequencing of this T cell receptor beta chain was carried out in a study of T cells in localized non-small cell lung cancer. Whole-study findings and limits: Without multi-region sequencing, intratumor heterogeneity could not be excluded. Uninvolved adjacent lung showed the highest T cell clonality, exceeding tumor.

About this clone itself: Its antigen is as yet unknown.

V dropped 7 bases and J dropped 5 bases, with 15 bases sitting between them. Germline CDR1 and CDR2: SGHVS and FQNEAQ. The CDR3 runs 14 residues. The data were produced by immunoSEQ multiplex PCR, yet TCRdb's version contains in-frame clones alone and is incomplete. The sample includes some 27,000 clones, approximately 90% of them seen just once. The TCR sequence derives from a female donor aged 60 or older with stage III squamous cell lung carcinoma. The chain combines TRBV7-8 with TRBJ1-5, with D possibly TRBD1 on 5 matching bases. The sample consisted of peripheral blood, taken before any cancer treatment. The CDR3 nucleotides read TGTGCCAGCACCCGGGGGGGGGTGGATCAGCCCCAGCATTTT. It is translated as CASTRGGVDQPQHF.